This T cell receptor (beta chain) was profiled in a study of blood T cell repertoires in COVID-19. Turning to the study itself: COVID-19 samples collected from the United States, Italy and Spain covered acute and convalescent phases. Sources were T cells, B-cell-depleted T cells, or PBMCs; the material itself was cDNA or gDNA.

Original processing methods: Amplification of reference gene primers was used by the study to estimate nucleated cell counts. Sequencing was performed with immunoSEQ multiplex PCR; in TCRdb, only in-frame clones are kept and a portion is missing. The V and J calls and clone size were taken over from that table, and D and trimming were inferred from the DNA. The sample has fewer than 70,000 clones, 84% seen once. Germline V gene lookup returns CDR1 ENHRY and CDR2 SYGVKD. The CDR3 contains 13 residues. Losses at the gene ends were 10 bases for V and 8 bases for J; bases not matched to a gene: 6. This clonotype originated in a man aged 50-59 years with active COVID-19. The rearrangement joins TRBV10-3 to TRBJ1-6; 9 bases map to TRBD1. Input material: peripheral blood. Here the CDR3 reads CATSGQGDSPLHF. DNA for the CDR3: TGTGCCACCTCGGGACAGGGAGATTCACCCCTCCACTTT.